These 6 T cell receptor beta chains were all obtained from the same sample, sequenced in a study of blood T cell repertoires in COVID-19. Profiling relied on immunoSEQ multiplex PCR, and the TCRdb table lists in-frame clones only, not all of them. This table has 200,000 to 300,000 clones, more than 85% appearing once. Sequencing input: PBMCs or T cells enriched from blood (not recorded which). These receptors all come from a woman in her thirties who had recovered from COVID-19.

The V call is TRBV28, the J call TRBJ2-2; possible D gene TRBD2, 5 bases. From germline, CDR1 is MDHEN and CDR2 SYDVKM. The CDR3 covers 13 residues. With 6 bases removed from V and 5 bases from J, the gap between germline ends came to 10 bases. CDR3 residues: CASSQSGTGELFF. The CDR3 coding sequence is TGTGCCAGCAGCCAGTCGGGGACCGGGGAGCTGTTTTTT.

CDR3 bases: TGCGCCAGCAGTTGGACTAGCGAAGAGACCCAGTACTTC. Protein sequence: CASSWTSEETQYF. The chain employs TRBV5-1 and TRBJ2-5; 9 bases are shared with TRBD2. There are 13 residues in the CDR3. The germline gives CDR1 SGHRS, CDR2 YFSETQ. V dropped 5 bases and J dropped 3; count of bases not matched to a gene: 2. Based on the CDR3 plus reference TRBV5-1 and TRBJ2-5, the full variable domain is KAGVTQTPRYLIKTRGQQVTLSCSPISGHRSVSWYQQTPGQGLQFLFEYFSETQRNKGNFPGRFSGRQFSNSRSEMNVSTLELGDSALYLCASSWTSEETQYFGPGTRLLVL.

V and J are TRBV2 and TRBJ1-6; tentative D call: TRBD1 (5 bases). CDR3 length equals 16 residues. Germline CDR1 SNHLY, CDR2 FYNNEI. Trimming pared 3 bases from V and 7 bases from J, leaving 16 bases between. In DNA form, the CDR3 reads TGTGCCAGCAGTGACAGAGCAGGGATGAGCAATTCACCCCTCCACTTT. Translated: CASSDRAGMSNSPLHF.

The rearrangement links TRBV5-6 to TRBJ2-1; 11 bases match TRBD1. The J segment lost 4 bases and the V segment lost 4 bases, leaving 4 bases of the junction unmatched. Germline CDR1 reads SGHDT; CDR2 reads YYEEEE. This CDR3 region has 15 residues. CDR3 region: CASSRTGGRYNEQFF. The CDR3 DNA reads TGTGCCAGCAGCCGGACAGGGGGCAGGTACAATGAGCAGTTCTTC. The variable domain in full, completed from reference TRBV5-6 and TRBJ2-1, reads DAGVTQSPTHLIKTRGQQVTLRCSPKSGHDTVSWYQQALGQGPQFIFQYYEEEERQRGNFPDRFSGHQFPNYSSELNVNALLLGDSALYLCASSRTGGRYNEQFFGPGTRLTVL.

This sequence joins TRBV27 and TRBJ1-2, with TRBD1 identical over 10 bases. Per germline, CDR1 MNHEY and CDR2 SMNVEV (reference sequence). The CDR3 spans 14 residues. V shed 6 bases and J 3 bases; nucleotides not matched to a gene: 4. The DNA for the CDR3 is TGTGCCAGCAGGGTGACAGGGGGCGACTATGGCTACACCTTC. Encoded protein: CASRVTGGDYGYTF.

V gene TRBV28 combines with J gene TRBJ1-2, with 7 nucleotides matching TRBD1. The ends lost 3 bases at V and 5 bases at J; junction bases unmatched: 12. Germline CDR1 and CDR2: MDHEN and SYDVKM. The CDR3 extends over 16 amino acids. The CDR3: CASSFSGTVFFYGYTF. CDR3 sequence (DNA): TGTGCCAGCAGTTTCTCCGGGACAGTATTTTTTTATGGCTACACCTTC.